This T cell receptor beta chain was observed in a study of regulatory T cells in long-lasting Graves disease (dated by TCRdb to the early 2020s). About the study as a whole: In the newly diagnosed Graves' disease group, patients had been taking antithyroid drugs for less than 3 months. The study was conducted in China and was registered as a clinical trial. This study used TCR sequencing and RNA sequencing of peripheral blood to compare persistent Graves' disease patients against newly diagnosed Graves' disease patients. A total of about 33 samples underwent TCR sequencing, from around 13 patients with persistent Graves' disease and some 20 patients with newly diagnosed Graves' disease. Study-wide conclusions, independent of this receptor: Compared with newly diagnosed patients, patients with persistent Graves' disease had lower TCR Shannon entropy and fewer highly expanded clones, which suggests clonal expansion. Sequencing and analysis were restricted to the TCR beta chain. Because the primary lesion, thyroid tissue, could not be accessed, the study looked at peripheral blood alone. The authors noted that the small sample size was a limitation that may lower accuracy. Persistent disease showed preferential use of TRBV28, TRBJ1-2 and TRBJ2-5, whereas newly diagnosed disease favored TRBV20-1 and TRBJ2-1. Patients with persistent disease shared more public clonotypes (fewer than 3,000) than newly diagnosed patients did (nearly 1,000).

This clonotype showed up many times. The antigen it binds to is not known. There are no base qualities to consult, and no much larger clone falls within one base. The library was produced with multiplex PCR. Sequencing used an Illumina HiSeq 4000. TCR beta libraries were built with iRepertoire HTBI primers and Arm-PCR amplification of CDR3 regions. Before sequencing, the PCR products went through gel purification. The authors processed their data as follows. Gene usage analysis of CDR3 amino acid clonotypes used the 62 TRBV and more than 13 TRBJ segments found across samples. COPE and FqMerger were used to merge filtered high-quality paired reads into contigs. Contigs were aligned with BLAST to IMGT TRBV, TRBD and TRBJ reference genes, and CDR3 was defined per IMGT. Any clonotype with a frequency above 0.1% was counted as a highly expanded clone. Repertoire diversity was measured by Shannon entropy, and V-J evenness by the Gini coefficient. Clonotypes shared by more than one individual were considered public. Clones were called with MiXCR by TCRdb after fastp trimmed the public reads at Q25, and only in-frame beta chains were retained. Records with the same CDR3 protein are collapsed into one entry carrying the most frequent genes and DNA. TCRdb's processing, not the authors', yielded these V and J calls. This sample comprises 350,000 to 400,000 distinct CDR3 sequences, around 15% of them detected only once. The top ten clones comprise about 19% of the sample.

The cysteine opens and the phenylalanine closes a CDR3 of 15 amino acids. The retained sequence is limited to the CDR3, 45 bases, with the frame set at the first base. Cut back by 3 bases and 4 bases, the V and J ends lie 15 bases apart. The germline V gene gives CDR1 as SGHTA and CDR2 as FQGNSA. Explained via the paper, the time point label denotes: newly diagnosed GD, antithyroid drugs for less than 3 months. For both TCR sequencing and RNA sequencing, RNA was extracted from PBMCs using TRIzol. The diagnosis of Graves' disease was made according to American Thyroid Association guidelines. Patients were recruited from an endocrinology department in Xi'an, China. From each patient, approximately 9 milliliters of peripheral blood was collected into an EDTA anticoagulant tube. PBMCs were isolated by Ficoll Paque Plus density gradient separation without further T cell sorting. RNA quality was checked with an Agilent 2100 Bioanalyzer and agarose gel, and concentration with a NanoDrop 2000.

The data were also submitted as part of a second study, on T cells in Graves' hyperthyroidism and ophthalmopathy. From the second report: Stable Graves' hyperthyroidism was defined as no progression to ophthalmopathy during 18 months of follow-up. Hyperthyroidism patients were newly diagnosed, had a disease duration of under 2 months, and were aged 18 to 65 years. Exclusion was applied to patients with uncontrolled infections, other autoimmune diseases, pregnancy or lactation. Clinical symptoms, serum thyroxine and TRAb, thyroid ultrasound, and orbital computed tomography formed the basis for the diagnoses. The first round of RT-PCR for the TCR CDR3 was performed with the HTBI primer set and the Qiagen OneStep RT-PCR kit. Most expanded thyroid clonotypes (frequency above 0.001) were also found in blood, which suggests that blood repertoires may mirror thyroid immune responses. A model built on a 13 V-J signature distinguished ophthalmopathy from stable hyperthyroidism, reaching around 90% sensitivity and about 81% specificity in cross-validation and 80%/75% in testing. In validation, progression to ophthalmopathy was predicted by the model with nearly 71% sensitivity and roughly 72% specificity, a median of approximately 6.5 months before onset. To identify TCR V-J signatures that set the groups apart, the researchers used a discovery cohort of about a hundred patients, made up of 40 to 45 with Graves' ophthalmopathy and 57 with stable Graves' hyperthyroidism. Whether ophthalmopathy could be predicted prospectively was tested in an independent validation cohort made up of approximately 19 hyperthyroidism patients plus 17 patients who later progressed to ophthalmopathy. The 75 to 100 discovery patients were randomly split 7:3 into training and test sets. In addition, the study compared T-cell repertoires in thyroid tissue and in blood from 6 or 7 Graves' hyperthyroidism patients. After sampling, hyperthyroidism patients received methimazole starting at 30 mg daily, and ophthalmopathy patients received high-dose intravenous methylprednisolone. The libraries were constructed in a second round of multiplex PCR and then size-selected and purified. Paired-end sequencing of the libraries was performed with 100 bp reads on an Illumina HiSeq2000. SOAPnuke was used to process the raw data, with reads discarded if the reads contained adapters or uncalled bases, had a mean Phred below 15, or lacked an exact constant-primer or identifier match. High-quality paired reads were merged using COPE v1.2.5, and each unique nucleotide sequence was defined as a clonotype. MiTCR v1.1 was used to align clonotypes to the IMGT TRBV, TRBD and TRBJ reference segments. The analysis was restricted to V-J combinations with a frequency above 0.0001, which together covered approximately 99% of the repertoires. The TCS score was defined as the ratio of F50 (clonal expansion) to E x V (chaos), calculated using BLOSUM62-based TCRdist between CDR3 peptides within each V-J. Welch's t-statistics and random forest reduced roughly 530 V-J features to around 14, which were used in a naive Bayes classifier (R e1071). Sample size was not statistically predetermined, and blinding of investigators to group allocation was not performed. The paper reports TCR Vbeta CDR3 sequencing of over 120 peripheral blood samples: around 45 ophthalmopathy, around 80 hyperthyroidism and 17 progressor patients.

The TCR sequence derives from a young woman with Graves disease. Donor details come from another sample of the same person, matched by shared clones. The V and J segments used are TRBV7-2 and TRBJ1-2; the best D guess is TRBD1, with 5 bases matching. The sequencing used peripheral blood mononuclear cells (PBMCs), collected at new diagnosis, from a patient treated with antithyroid drugs. The DNA sequence is given as TGTGCCAGCAGCTTGGGGGAATTCATTGGCTATGGCTACACCTTC. Its protein product is CASSLGEFIGYGYTF.